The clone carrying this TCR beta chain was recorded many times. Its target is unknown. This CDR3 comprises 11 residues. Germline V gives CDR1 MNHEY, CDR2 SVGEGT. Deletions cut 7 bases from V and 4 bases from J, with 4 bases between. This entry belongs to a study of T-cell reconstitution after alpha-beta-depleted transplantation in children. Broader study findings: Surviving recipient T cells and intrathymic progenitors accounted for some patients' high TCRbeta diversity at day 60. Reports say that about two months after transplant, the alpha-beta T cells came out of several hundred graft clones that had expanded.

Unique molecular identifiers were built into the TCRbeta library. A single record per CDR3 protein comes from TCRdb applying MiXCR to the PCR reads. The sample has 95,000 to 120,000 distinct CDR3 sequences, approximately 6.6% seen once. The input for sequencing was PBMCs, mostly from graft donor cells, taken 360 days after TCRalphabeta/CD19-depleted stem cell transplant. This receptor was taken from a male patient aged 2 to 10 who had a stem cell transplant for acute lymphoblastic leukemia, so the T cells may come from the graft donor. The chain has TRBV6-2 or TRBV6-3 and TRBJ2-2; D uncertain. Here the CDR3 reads CASTSTGELFF. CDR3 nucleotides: TGTGCCAGCACCAGCACCGGGGAGCTGTTTTTT.